This T cell receptor (beta chain) was captured in a study of cytomegalovirus exposure and HLA in healthy donors. This clone was found once. This PCR relied on a set of 60 Vbeta primers and 13 Jbeta primers. Here immunoSEQ multiplex PCR was the method, and the copy in TCRdb shows in-frame clones only, minus some. The table has more than 95,000 clones, around 73% seen once; the top ten hold approximately 1.7%. Germline assignment: CDR1 SQVTM and CDR2 ANQGSEA. J gave up 2 bases and V 3 bases, and 7 bases lay outside the gene matches. The CDR3 length is 15 residues. The TCR originated in a woman aged 40 to 50 in good health and CMV-seronegative. V gene TRBV29-1 combines with J gene TRBJ2-3, with 8 bases fitting TRBD2. Input material: PBMCs. As DNA, the CDR3 is TGCAGCGTTGATGAGGCTAGCGGGTTCACAGATACGCAGTATTTT. The encoded protein is CSVDEASGFTDTQYF.